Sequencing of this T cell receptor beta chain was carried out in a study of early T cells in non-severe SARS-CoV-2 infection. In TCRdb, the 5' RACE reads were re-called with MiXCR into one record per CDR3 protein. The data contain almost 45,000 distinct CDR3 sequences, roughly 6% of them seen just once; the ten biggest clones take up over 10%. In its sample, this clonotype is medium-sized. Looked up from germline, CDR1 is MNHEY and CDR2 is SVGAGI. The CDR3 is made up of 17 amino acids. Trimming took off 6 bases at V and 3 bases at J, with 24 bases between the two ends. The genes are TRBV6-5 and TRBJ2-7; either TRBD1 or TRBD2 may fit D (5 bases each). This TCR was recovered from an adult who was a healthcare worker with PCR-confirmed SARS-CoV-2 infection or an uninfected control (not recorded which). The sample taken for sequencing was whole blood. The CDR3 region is CASRPTSGWTTLYEQYF. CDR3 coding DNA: TGTGCCAGCAGACCCACCAGCGGTTGGACAACCCTCTACGAGCAGTACTTC.